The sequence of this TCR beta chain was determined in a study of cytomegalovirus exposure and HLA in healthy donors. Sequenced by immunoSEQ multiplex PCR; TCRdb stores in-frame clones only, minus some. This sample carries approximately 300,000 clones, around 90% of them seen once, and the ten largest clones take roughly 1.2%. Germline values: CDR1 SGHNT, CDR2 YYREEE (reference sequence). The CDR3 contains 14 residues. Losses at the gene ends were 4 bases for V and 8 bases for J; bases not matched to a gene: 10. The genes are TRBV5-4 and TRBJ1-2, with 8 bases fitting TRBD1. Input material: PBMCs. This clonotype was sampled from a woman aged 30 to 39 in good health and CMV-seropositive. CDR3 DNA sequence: TGTGCCAGCAGCCTGCGGACAGGGATTAGCGGCTACACCTTC. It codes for CASSLRTGISGYTF. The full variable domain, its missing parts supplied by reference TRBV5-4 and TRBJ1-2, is ETGVTQSPTHLIKTRGQQVTLRCSSQSGHNTVSWYQQALGQGPQFIFQYYREEENGRGNFPPRFSGLQFPNYSSELNVNALELDDSALYLCASSLRTGISGYTFGSGTRLTVV.